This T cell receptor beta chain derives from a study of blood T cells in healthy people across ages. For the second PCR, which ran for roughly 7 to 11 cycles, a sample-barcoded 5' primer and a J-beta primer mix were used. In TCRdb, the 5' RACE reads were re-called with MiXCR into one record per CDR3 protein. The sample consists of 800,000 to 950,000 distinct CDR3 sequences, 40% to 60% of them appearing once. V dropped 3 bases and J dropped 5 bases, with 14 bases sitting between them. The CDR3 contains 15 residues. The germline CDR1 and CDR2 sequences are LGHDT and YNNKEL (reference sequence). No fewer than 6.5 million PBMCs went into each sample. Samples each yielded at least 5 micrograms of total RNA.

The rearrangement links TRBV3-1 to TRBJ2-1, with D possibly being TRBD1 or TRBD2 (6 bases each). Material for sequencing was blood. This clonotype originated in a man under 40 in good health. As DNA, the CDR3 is TGTGCCAGCAGCCAGGGGGAGGACAGACACAATGAGCAGTTCTTC. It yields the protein CASSQGEDRHNEQFF.